This T cell receptor beta chain was documented in a study of a mutant IDH1 vaccine in newly diagnosed glioma. Study in general: Vaccine dosing followed radiotherapy by 4-6 weeks, or accompanied temozolomide cycles. Treated individuals were about 60% male and roughly 40% female, averaging roughly 39 years of age.

The CDR3 consists of 18 residues. V shed 4 bases and J 2 bases; nucleotides not matched to a gene: 10. Germline CDR1 is ENHRY and CDR2 is SYGVKD. Sequencing was performed with immunoSEQ multiplex PCR; in TCRdb, only in-frame clones are kept and a portion is missing. The sample has approximately 79,000 clones, approximately 85% seen once. Stated time point: week 23, last vaccination. With topical imiquimod, each dose of the vaccine consisted of 300 ug of mutant IDH1 20-mer peptide. Comment on this clone: The antigen is unknown.

Sequenced here: PBMCs, sampled from a glioma patient whose treatment included an IDH1 peptide vaccine. The chain links TRBV10-3 to TRBJ2-6, with 8 bases lining up with TRBD1. The TCR comes from a woman between 45 and 60 years old with glioma. CDR3 in DNA: TGTGCCATCAGTGCCTTAGGACAGGGCGAGGCTGGGGCCAACGTCCTGACTTTC. Translating gives CAISALGQGEAGANVLTF.